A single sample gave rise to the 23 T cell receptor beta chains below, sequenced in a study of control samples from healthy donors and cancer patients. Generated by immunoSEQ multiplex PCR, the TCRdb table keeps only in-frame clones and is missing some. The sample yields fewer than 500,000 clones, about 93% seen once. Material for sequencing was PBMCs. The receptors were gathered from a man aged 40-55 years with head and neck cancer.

The CDR3 protein is CASSSTASSNYGYTF. Written as DNA, the CDR3 is TGTGCCAGCAGTTCGACAGCTTCATCAAACTATGGCTACACCTTC. The chain has TRBV28 and TRBJ1-2, with D possibly matching TRBD1 (5 bases). This CDR3 contains 15 residues. Germline V gene lookup returns CDR1 MDHEN and CDR2 SYDVKM. V lost 4 bases, J lost 2 bases, and 14 bases lay in between.

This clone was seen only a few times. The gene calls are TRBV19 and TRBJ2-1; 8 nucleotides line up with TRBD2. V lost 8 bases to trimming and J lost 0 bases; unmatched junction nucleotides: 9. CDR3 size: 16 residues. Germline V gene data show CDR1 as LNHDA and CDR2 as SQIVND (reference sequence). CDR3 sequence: CASGAGGLSSYNEQFF. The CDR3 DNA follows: TGTGCCAGTGGCGCGGGGGGCCTAAGCTCCTACAATGAGCAGTTCTTC.

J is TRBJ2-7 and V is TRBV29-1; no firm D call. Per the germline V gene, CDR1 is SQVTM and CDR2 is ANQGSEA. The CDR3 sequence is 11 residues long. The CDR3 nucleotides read TGCAGTGCAGAGAGCTCCTACGAGCAGTACTTC. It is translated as CSAESSYEQYF.

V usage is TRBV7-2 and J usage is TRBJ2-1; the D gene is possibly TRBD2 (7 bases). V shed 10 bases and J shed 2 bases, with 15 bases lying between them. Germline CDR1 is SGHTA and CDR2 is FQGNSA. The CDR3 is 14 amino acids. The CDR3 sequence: CATPGRGAYNEQFF. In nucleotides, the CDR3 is TGTGCCACCCCGGGGAGGGGGGCCTACAATGAGCAGTTCTTC.

The chain's CDR3 is CASSPRNEKLFF. CDR3 DNA sequence: TGTGCCAGCAGCCCCCGTAATGAAAAACTGTTTTTT. V usage is TRBV21-1 and J usage is TRBJ1-4. TRBV21-1 is a pseudogene. The CDR3 loop spans 12 amino acids.

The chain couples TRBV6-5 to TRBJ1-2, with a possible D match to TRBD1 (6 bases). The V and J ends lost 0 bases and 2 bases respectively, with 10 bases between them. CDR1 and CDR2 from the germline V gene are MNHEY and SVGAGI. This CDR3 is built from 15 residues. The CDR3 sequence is CASSYSWQGNYGYTF. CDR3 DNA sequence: TGTGCCAGCAGTTACTCGTGGCAGGGGAACTATGGCTACACCTTC.

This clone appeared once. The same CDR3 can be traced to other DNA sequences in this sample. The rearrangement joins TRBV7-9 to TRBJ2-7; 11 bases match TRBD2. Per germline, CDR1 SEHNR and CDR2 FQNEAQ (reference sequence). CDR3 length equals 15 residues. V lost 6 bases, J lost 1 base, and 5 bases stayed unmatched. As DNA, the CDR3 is TGTGCCAGCAGTCAGGGGACTAGCGGTTCCTACGAGCAGTACTTC. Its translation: CASSQGTSGSYEQYF.

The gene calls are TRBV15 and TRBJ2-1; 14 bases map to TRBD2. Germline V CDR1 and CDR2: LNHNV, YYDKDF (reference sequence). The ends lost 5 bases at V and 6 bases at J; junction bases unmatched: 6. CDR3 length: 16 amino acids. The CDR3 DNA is TGTGCCACCAGCGCGAGGGGACTAGCGGGGGTCAATGAGCAGTTCTTC. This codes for CATSARGLAGVNEQFF.

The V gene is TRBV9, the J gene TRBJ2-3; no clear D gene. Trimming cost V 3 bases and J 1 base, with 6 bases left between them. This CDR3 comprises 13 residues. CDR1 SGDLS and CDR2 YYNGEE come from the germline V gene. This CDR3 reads CASSAPGTDTQYF. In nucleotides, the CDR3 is TGTGCCAGCAGCGCCCCGGGCACAGATACGCAGTATTTT.

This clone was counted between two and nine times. The CDR3: CATSREAPGQGFYEQYF. Written as DNA, the CDR3 is TGTGCCACCAGCAGAGAGGCCCCGGGACAGGGGTTCTACGAGCAGTACTTC. The chain recombines TRBV15 with TRBJ2-7; TRBD1 matches 10 bases. Germline CDR1 LNHNV, CDR2 YYDKDF (reference sequence). The V and J ends lost 0 bases and 3 bases, in that order; junction bases with no gene match: 8. The CDR3 consists of 17 residues.

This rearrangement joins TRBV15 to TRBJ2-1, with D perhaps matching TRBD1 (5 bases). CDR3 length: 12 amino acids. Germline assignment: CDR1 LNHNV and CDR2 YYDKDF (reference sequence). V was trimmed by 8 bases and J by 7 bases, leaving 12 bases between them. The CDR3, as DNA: TGTGCCACCTCAGGGTACGTGAATGAGCAGTTCTTC. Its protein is CATSGYVNEQFF.

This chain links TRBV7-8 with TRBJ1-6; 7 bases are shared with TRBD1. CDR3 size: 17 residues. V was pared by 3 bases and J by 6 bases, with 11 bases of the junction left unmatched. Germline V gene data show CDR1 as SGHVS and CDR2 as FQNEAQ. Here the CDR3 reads CASSFDRAGERNSPLHF. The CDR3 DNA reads TGTGCCAGCAGCTTCGACAGGGCCGGGGAGCGTAATTCACCCCTCCACTTT.

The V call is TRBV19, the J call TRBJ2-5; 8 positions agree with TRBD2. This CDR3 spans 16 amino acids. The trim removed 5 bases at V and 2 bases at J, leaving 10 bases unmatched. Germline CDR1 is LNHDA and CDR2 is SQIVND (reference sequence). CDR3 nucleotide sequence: TGTGCCAGTAGTCCCCCCAGGGCGGGGGGTCAAGAGACCCAGTACTTC. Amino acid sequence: CASSPPRAGGQETQYF.

The CDR3 spells CASGLLGVDSRNTEAFF. CDR3 nucleotides: TGTGCTAGTGGTCTTTTGGGGGTAGACAGTCGGAACACTGAAGCTTTCTTT. The gene calls are TRBV12-5 and TRBJ1-1; TRBD1 might be the D (5 bases). Trimming took 5 bases from V and 1 from J, leaving 20 bases between them. From germline, CDR1 is LGHNT and CDR2 FRNRAP. This CDR3 has 17 residues.

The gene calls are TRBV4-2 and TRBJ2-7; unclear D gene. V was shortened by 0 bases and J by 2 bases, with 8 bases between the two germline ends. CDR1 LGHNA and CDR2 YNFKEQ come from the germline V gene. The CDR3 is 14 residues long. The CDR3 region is CASSQELGTYEQYF. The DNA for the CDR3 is TGTGCCAGCAGCCAAGAGCTGGGTACCTACGAGCAGTACTTC.

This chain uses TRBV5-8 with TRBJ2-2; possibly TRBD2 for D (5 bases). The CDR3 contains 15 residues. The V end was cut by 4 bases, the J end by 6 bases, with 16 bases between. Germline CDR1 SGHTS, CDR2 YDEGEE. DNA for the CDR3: TGTGCCAGCAGCCCCGGGTACCGAGCGGCCGGGGAGCTGTTTTTT. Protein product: CASSPGYRAAGELFF.

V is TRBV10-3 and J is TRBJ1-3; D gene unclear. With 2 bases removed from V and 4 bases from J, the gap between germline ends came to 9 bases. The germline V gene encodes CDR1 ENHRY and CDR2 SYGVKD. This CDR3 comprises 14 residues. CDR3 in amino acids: CAISERVYGNTIYF. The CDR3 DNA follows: TGTGCCATCAGTGAGCGGGTTTACGGAAACACCATATATTTT.

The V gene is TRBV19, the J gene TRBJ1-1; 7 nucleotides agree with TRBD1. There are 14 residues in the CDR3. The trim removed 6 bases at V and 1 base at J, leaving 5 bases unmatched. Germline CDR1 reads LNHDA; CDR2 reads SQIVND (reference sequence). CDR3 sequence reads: CASSKGTENTEAFF. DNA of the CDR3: TGTGCCAGTAGCAAAGGGACAGAGAACACTGAAGCTTTCTTT.

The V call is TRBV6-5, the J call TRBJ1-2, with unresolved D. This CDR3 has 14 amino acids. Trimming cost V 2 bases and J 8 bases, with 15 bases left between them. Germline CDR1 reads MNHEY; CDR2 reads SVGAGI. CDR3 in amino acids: CASSYLNPGGGYTF. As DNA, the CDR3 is TGTGCCAGCAGTTACCTTAACCCCGGCGGAGGCTACACCTTC.

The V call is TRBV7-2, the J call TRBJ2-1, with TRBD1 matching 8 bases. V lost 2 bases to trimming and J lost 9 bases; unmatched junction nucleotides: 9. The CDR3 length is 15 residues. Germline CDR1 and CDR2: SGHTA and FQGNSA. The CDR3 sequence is CASSLFAQGALEQFF. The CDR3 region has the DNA TGTGCCAGCAGCTTATTCGCCCAGGGGGCTCTTGAGCAGTTCTTC. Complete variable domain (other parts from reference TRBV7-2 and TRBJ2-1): GAGVSQSPSNKVTEKGKDVELRCDPISGHTALYWYRQSLGQGLEFLIYFQGNSAPDKSGLPSDRFSAERTGGSVSTLTIQRTQQEDSAVYLCASSLFAQGALEQFFGPGTRLTVL.

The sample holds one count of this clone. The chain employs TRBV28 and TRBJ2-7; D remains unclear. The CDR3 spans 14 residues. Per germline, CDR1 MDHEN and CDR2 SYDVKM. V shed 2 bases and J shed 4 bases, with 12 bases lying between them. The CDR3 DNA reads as TGTGCCAGCAGTTTAAGGGAAGCCCAATACGAGCAGTACTTC. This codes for CASSLREAQYEQYF.

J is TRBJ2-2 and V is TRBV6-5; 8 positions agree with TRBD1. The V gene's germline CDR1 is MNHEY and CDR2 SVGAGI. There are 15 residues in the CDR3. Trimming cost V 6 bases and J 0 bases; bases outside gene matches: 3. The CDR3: CASSGDRTNTGELFF. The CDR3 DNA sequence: TGTGCCAGCAGCGGGGACAGGACGAACACCGGGGAGCTGTTTTTT.

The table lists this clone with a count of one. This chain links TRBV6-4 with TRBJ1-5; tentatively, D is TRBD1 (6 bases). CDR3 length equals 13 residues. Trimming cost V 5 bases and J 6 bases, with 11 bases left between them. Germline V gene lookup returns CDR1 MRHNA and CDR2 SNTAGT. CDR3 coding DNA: TGTGCCAGCAGTCTTCAAGGGGGTCAGCCCCAGCATTTT. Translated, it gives CASSLQGGQPQHF.